Below are 13 T cell receptor beta chains sequenced from a single sample in a study of blood T cell repertoires in COVID-19. The table came from immunoSEQ multiplex PCR; TCRdb's copy has only in-frame clones and leaves some out. The table lists under 200,000 clones, around nine tenths of them singletons, with under 2% in the top ten. The material sequenced was peripheral blood. These receptors all stem from a young man with active or convalescent COVID-19.

The chain recombines TRBV6-6 with TRBJ2-5, with 8 bases identical to TRBD1. In germline, CDR1 is MNHNY, CDR2 SVGAGI (reference sequence). The J segment lost 4 bases and the V segment lost 2 bases, leaving 6 bases of the junction unmatched. CDR3 length equals 15 residues. As DNA, the CDR3 is TGTGCCAGCAGTTACAGCGGCACAGGGGGAGAGACCCAGTACTTC. Protein product: CASSYSGTGGETQYF.

This chain connects TRBV30 to TRBJ2-2; the D is unclear. There are 14 residues in the CDR3. Trimming took 4 bases from V and 1 from J, leaving 10 bases between them. Germline CDR1 GTSNPN, CDR2 SVGIG (reference sequence). The CDR3 reads CAWKIVKNTGELFF. The DNA for the CDR3 is TGTGCCTGGAAGATAGTAAAGAACACCGGGGAGCTGTTTTTT.

The chain employs TRBV7-2 and TRBJ2-1; 11 bases are a match to TRBD2. From germline, CDR1 is SGHTA and CDR2 FQGNSA. J was trimmed by 9 bases and V by 5 bases; bases with no gene match: 9. CDR3 length: 15 residues. The CDR3 loop is CASSLTSGSGFEQFF. For the CDR3, the DNA is TGTGCCAGCAGCCTAACTAGCGGGAGTGGTTTTGAGCAGTTCTTC.

The rearrangement joins TRBV12-3 or TRBV12-4 to TRBJ1-5; D not resolved. CDR3 length: 13 amino acids. V was cut by 2 bases and J by 4 bases, with 6 bases left in between. CDR3 protein: CASSLRGNQPQHF. DNA for the CDR3: TGTGCCAGCAGTTTACGGGGAAATCAGCCCCAGCATTTT.

The V and J genes are TRBV7-2 and TRBJ2-7; possible D gene TRBD2, 5 bases. Trimming pared 1 base from V and 7 bases from J, leaving 17 bases between. The CDR3 contains 15 residues. Per the germline V gene, CDR1 is SGHTA and CDR2 is FQGNSA. The CDR3 DNA reads TGTGCCAGCAGCTTAGATCAGCGGCCCACTTGGGAGCAGTACTTC. Translation gives CASSLDQRPTWEQYF.

V gene TRBV2 combines with J gene TRBJ2-7; D is perhaps TRBD2 (5 bases). The V end was cut by 6 bases, the J end by 6 bases, with 12 bases between. CDR1 and CDR2 (germline): SNHLY, FYNNEI. The CDR3 sequence is 12 residues long. DNA for the CDR3: TGTGCCAGCAGCCTCGACTATCGCGAGCAGTACTTC. Protein product: CASSLDYREQYF. Full variable domain (rest looked up from reference TRBV2 and TRBJ2-7): EPEVTQTPSHQVTQMGQEVILRCVPISNHLYFYWYRQILGQKVEFLVSFYNNEISEKSEIFDDQFSVERPDGSNFTLKIRSTKLEDSAMYFCASSLDYREQYFGPGTRLTVT.

V usage is TRBV29-1 and J usage is TRBJ2-1; TRBD1 matches 9 bases. The CDR3 consists of 16 residues. The trim removed 3 bases at V and 0 bases at J, leaving 6 bases unmatched. Looked up from germline, CDR1 is SQVTM and CDR2 is ANQGSEA. The CDR3 loop reads CSVDGTGKLSYNEQFF. The CDR3 bases are TGCAGCGTTGATGGGACAGGGAAACTCTCCTACAATGAGCAGTTCTTC.

This chain uses TRBV7-8 with TRBJ2-5; possibly TRBD2 for D (7 bases). Germline CDR1 and CDR2: SGHVS and FQNEAQ. This CDR3 is 16 amino acids long. V was trimmed by 1 base and J by 5 bases, leaving 17 bases between them. The CDR3 reads CASSLESGTYRETQYF. The CDR3 DNA sequence: TGTGCCAGCAGCTTAGAGAGCGGGACATATCGGGAGACCCAGTACTTC.

This chain connects TRBV7-9 to TRBJ1-5; 9 bases align to TRBD1. The length of the CDR3 is 14 residues. The germline CDR1 and CDR2 sequences are SEHNR and FQNEAQ (reference sequence). With 7 bases clipped from V and 5 bases from J, the junction kept 6 bases outside the gene matches. The CDR3 coding sequence is TGTGCCAGCAAAACAGGGGGCGTCGATCAGCCCCAGCATTTT. Encoded protein: CASKTGGVDQPQHF.

This clone showed up just once. The rearrangement uses TRBV14 and TRBJ2-7; 8 bases agree with TRBD1. Losses at the gene ends were 1 base for V and 1 base for J; bases not matched to a gene: 3. Germline CDR1 is SGHDN and CDR2 is FVKESK. The CDR3 consists of 15 residues. DNA of the CDR3: TGTGCCAGCAGCCAAGTCGGACAGGGATCCTACGAGCAGTACTTC. This encodes CASSQVGQGSYEQYF.

The chain is built from TRBV7-9 and TRBJ2-7; weak D call: TRBD2 (5 bases). CDR1 and CDR2 from the germline V gene are SEHNR and FQNEAQ (reference sequence). Trimming took 1 base from V and 6 from J, leaving 19 bases between them. The CDR3 covers 16 residues. The CDR3 coding sequence is TGTGCCAGCAGCTTAGGTGGAGGCCATATGGTTCCCGAGCAGTACTTC. Its protein is CASSLGGGHMVPEQYF.

J is TRBJ1-6 and V is TRBV19; no clear D. V lost 3 bases to trimming and J lost 15 bases, with 12 bases between them. The CDR3 runs to 12 residues. CDR1 is LNHDA and CDR2 is SQIVND in the germline V gene (reference sequence). The CDR3 DNA reads TGTGCCAGTAGTATTGCCGGGGAAGGCCTCCACTTT. Encoded protein: CASSIAGEGLHF.

V and J are TRBV5-5 and TRBJ1-3; D is possibly TRBD1 (5 bases). This CDR3 is built from 17 residues. Germline CDR1 and CDR2: SGHKS and YYEKEE (reference sequence). Trimming took off 4 bases at V and 0 bases at J, with 17 bases between the two ends. This CDR3 is CASSLERGLSSGNTIYF. The CDR3 DNA sequence: TGTGCCAGCAGCCTGGAAAGGGGCCTTAGCTCTGGAAACACCATATATTTT.